One sample yielded the 26 T cell receptor beta chains listed below, sequenced in a study of T-cell reconstitution after alpha-beta-depleted transplantation in children. The TCRbeta library incorporated unique molecular identifiers. A single record per CDR3 protein comes from TCRdb applying MiXCR to the PCR reads. Found here are roughly 220,000 distinct CDR3 sequences, around 9.7% of them singletons; the top ten hold around 5%. This material consisted of PBMCs from the stem cell graft donor, taken from the stem cell graft. These receptors came from a human donor who donated a stem cell graft to a child with SCID.

The chain uses TRBV28 and TRBJ1-2; D gene ambiguous. The CDR3 runs to 12 residues. CDR1 and CDR2 (germline): MDHEN, SYDVKM. Trimming cost V 2 bases and J 8 bases, with 9 bases left between them. This CDR3 is CASSLPKMGYTF. The CDR3 DNA sequence: TGTGCCAGCAGTTTACCAAAAATGGGCTACACCTTC.

This clonotype has a count of ten or more. The chain employs TRBV4-2 and TRBJ2-1, with D unclear. Trimming left V 0 bases short and J 2 bases short, with 8 bases between. The CDR3 spans 15 residues. CDR1 is LGHNA and CDR2 is YNFKEQ in the germline V gene. In nucleotides, the CDR3 is TGTGCCAGCAGCCAAGAGGGCGGAACCTACAATGAGCAGTTCTTC. Protein: CASSQEGGTYNEQFF.

This clonotype was detected many times. The chain is built from TRBV5-1 and TRBJ1-4; TRBD1 might be the D (5 bases). V was shortened by 0 bases and J by 6 bases, with 12 bases between the two germline ends. CDR1 and CDR2 from the germline V gene are SGHRS and YFSETQ. The CDR3 spans 15 residues. This CDR3 reads CASSLGDSDHEKLFF. As DNA, the CDR3 is TGCGCCAGCAGCTTGGGAGACAGCGATCATGAAAAACTGTTTTTT.

This clonotype has ten or more counts. CDR3 sequence: CASSHGPPGQETQYF. The DNA for the CDR3 is TGTGCCAGCAGCCATGGTCCCCCGGGCCAAGAGACCCAGTACTTC. This chain uses TRBV14 with TRBJ2-5, with unresolved D. Trimming cost V 3 bases and J 1 base, with 12 bases left between them. The length of the CDR3 is 15 residues. Germline CDR1 and CDR2: SGHDN and FVKESK.

This clonotype was detected a few times. This sequence joins TRBV7-9 and TRBJ1-3; no clear D gene. From germline, CDR1 is SEHNR and CDR2 FQNEAQ (reference sequence). The CDR3 totals 16 residues. V lost 5 bases to trimming and J lost 0 bases, with 14 bases between them. The CDR3 is CASSLWTAHSGNTIYF. As DNA, the CDR3 is TGTGCCAGCAGCCTCTGGACGGCTCACTCTGGAAACACCATATATTTT. The whole variable domain, filled in from reference TRBV7-9 and TRBJ1-3, reads DTGVSQNPRHKITKRGQNVTFRCDPISEHNRLYWYRQTLGQGPEFLTYFQNEAQLEKSRLLSDRFSAERPKGSFSTLEIQRTEQGDSAMYLCASSLWTAHSGNTIYFGEGSWLTVV.

There are many counts of this clonotype. The rearrangement uses TRBV28 and TRBJ1-5; 11 nucleotides line up with TRBD1. The germline V gene has CDR1 MDHEN and CDR2 SYDVKM. Trimming cost V 4 bases and J 3 bases; bases outside gene matches: 2. The CDR3 totals 15 residues. CDR3 residues: CASSWTGGTNQPQHF. The DNA for the CDR3 is TGTGCCAGCAGTTGGACAGGGGGCACCAATCAGCCCCAGCATTTT.

Many counts were recorded for this clonotype. This sequence joins TRBV25-1 and TRBJ2-6; perhaps TRBD2 as D (6 bases). The CDR3 consists of 15 residues. Looked up from germline, CDR1 is MGHDK and CDR2 is SYGVNS. Trimming took off 4 bases at V and 2 bases at J, with 9 bases between the two ends. CDR3 in amino acids: CASSGSGAGANVLTF. DNA of the CDR3: TGTGCCAGCAGTGGATCGGGGGCTGGGGCCAACGTCCTGACTTTC. Complete variable domain (other parts from reference TRBV25-1 and TRBJ2-6): EADIYQTPRYLVIGTGKKITLECSQTMGHDKMYWYQQDPGMELHLIHYSYGVNSTEKGDLSSESTVSRIRTEHFPLTLESARPSHTSQYLCASSGSGAGANVLTFGAGSRLTVL.

This clonotype has at least ten counts. V and J are TRBV27 and TRBJ2-2; TRBD2 matches at 8 bases. Germline CDR1 is MNHEY and CDR2 is SMNVEV (reference sequence). CDR3 length equals 17 residues. V shed 7 bases and J 6 bases; nucleotides not matched to a gene: 16. In DNA form, the CDR3 reads TGTGCCAGCACCTCCCTCTTTATGACCGGGGGGGCCGGGGAGCTGTTTTTT. Amino acid sequence: CASTSLFMTGGAGELFF.

This clonotype was recorded many times. The chain joins TRBV5-1 to TRBJ2-1, with 9 nucleotides matching TRBD2. This CDR3 is built from 15 residues. The trim removed 4 bases at V and 8 bases at J, leaving 10 bases unmatched. CDR1 is SGHRS and CDR2 is YFSETQ in the germline V gene. The CDR3: CASSTRGGYQDEQFF. The CDR3 DNA is TGCGCCAGCAGCACGCGGGGGGGGTATCAGGATGAGCAGTTCTTC.

This clonotype has ten or more counts. The V gene is TRBV9, the J gene TRBJ2-3, with TRBD2 matching 9 bases. The trim removed 7 bases at V and 0 bases at J, leaving 0 bases unmatched. Germline assignment: CDR1 SGDLS and CDR2 YYNGEE. This CDR3 comprises 13 residues. CDR3 amino acids: CASAGGSTDTQYF. CDR3 sequence (DNA): TGTGCCAGCGCGGGGGGGAGCACAGATACGCAGTATTTT.

This clonotype was recorded at least ten times. The chain carries TRBV5-1 and TRBJ2-7; TRBD2 is a possible D gene (5 bases). Between the trimmed V and J ends, which lost 4 bases and 3 bases, there was a span of 20 bases. This CDR3 region has 16 residues. The V gene's germline CDR1 is SGHRS and CDR2 YFSETQ. The CDR3 DNA follows: TGCGCCAGCAGCCAAAGAACCAGCGGCTTCAGCTACGAGCAGTACTTC. This gives the protein CASSQRTSGFSYEQYF.

As concerns this clonotype: This clone may be a read error of a much larger clone one base away. This chain joins TRBV5-6 and TRBJ2-5; 13 bases are shared with TRBD2. In germline, CDR1 is SGHDT, CDR2 YYEEEE. V lost 2 bases to trimming and J lost 6 bases; unmatched junction nucleotides: 4. The CDR3 loop spans 15 amino acids. Here the CDR3 DNA reads TGTGCCAGCAGCTTTGGACTAGCGGGGGTCAAGACCCAGTACTTC. The encoded protein is CASSFGLAGVKTQYF.

This clonotype was counted ten times or more. The genes are TRBV4-2 and TRBJ2-1, with 12 nucleotides matching TRBD2. The germline CDR1 and CDR2 sequences are LGHNA and YNFKEQ. The CDR3 is 18 residues long. The V gene end was trimmed by 6 bases and the J gene end by 3 bases; junction bases not matched to a gene: 12. CDR3 in amino acids: CASSRTLTTSGGYNEQFF. CDR3 nucleotides: TGTGCCAGCAGTCGAACGCTGACGACTAGCGGGGGCTACAATGAGCAGTTCTTC.

V is TRBV10-3 and J is TRBJ2-2; 8 nucleotides line up with TRBD1. Trimming cost V 7 bases and J 5 bases; bases outside gene matches: 9. Germline V gives CDR1 ENHRY, CDR2 SYGVKD. The CDR3 extends over 15 amino acids. CDR3 coding DNA: TGTGCCATCATGGGAGGACAGGGAACTACCGGGGAGCTGTTTTTT. It is translated as CAIMGGQGTTGELFF.

This clonotype was picked up many times. The rearrangement uses TRBV7-2 and TRBJ1-4, with D unclear. This CDR3 comprises 13 residues. Looked up from germline, CDR1 is SGHTA and CDR2 is FQGNSA. Trimming stripped 1 base from V and 16 bases from J, with 16 bases between. The CDR3 reads CASSLGYGSRTFF. CDR3 DNA: TGTGCCAGCAGCTTAGGTTATGGCAGTAGAACGTTTTTT.

A note on this clonotype: Just one base apart from a much larger clone, this may be a read error. The gene calls are TRBV20-1 and TRBJ2-3; 11 bases agree with TRBD2. The germline V gene has CDR1 DFQATT and CDR2 SNEGSKA (reference sequence). There are 15 residues in the CDR3. The CDR3 sequence: CSARLAGGSTDRQYF. CDR3 DNA: TGCAGTGCTAGGCTAGCGGGGGGATCGACAGATAGGCAGTATTTT.

This clonotype was counted at least ten times. The J gene is TRBJ1-6, the V gene TRBV7-2; D might be TRBD1 (5 bases). CDR1 and CDR2 from the germline V gene are SGHTA and FQGNSA. V shed 2 bases and J shed 6 bases, with 8 bases lying between them. The CDR3 is 14 residues long. CDR3 sequence reads: CASSLKTANSPLHF. The DNA of the CDR3 is TGTGCCAGCAGCTTAAAGACAGCTAATTCACCCCTCCACTTT. The full variable domain, in which reference TRBV7-2 and TRBJ1-6 provide the parts outside the CDR3, is GAGVSQSPSNKVTEKGKDVELRCDPISGHTALYWYRQSLGQGLEFLIYFQGNSAPDKSGLPSDRFSAERTGGSVSTLTIQRTQQEDSAVYLCASSLKTANSPLHFGNGTRLTVT.

This clonotype was observed many times. The chain joins TRBV10-3 to TRBJ2-3, with 11 bases matching TRBD2. The length of the CDR3 is 19 residues. The V segment lost 6 bases and the J segment 2 bases; nucleotides outside the gene matches: 16. The germline V gene encodes CDR1 ENHRY and CDR2 SYGVKD. The CDR3 DNA is TGTGCCATCAGCGGGACTAGCGGTTCCATCAGCCGACACACAGATACGCAGTATTTT. It specifies CAISGTSGSISRHTDTQYF.

Points on this clonotype: This may stem from a read error, because a much larger clone lies one nucleotide away. CDR3 sequence: CASIGTSGGISDTQYF. CDR3 DNA: TGTGCCAGCATCGGGACTAGCGGGGGCATCTCAGATACGCAGTATTTT. V is TRBV27 and J is TRBJ2-3, with 14 bases lining up with TRBD2. This CDR3 is 16 amino acids long. With V trimmed by 7 bases and J by 4 bases, 7 bases remained unmatched. CDR1 and CDR2 from the germline V gene are MNHEY and SMNVEV (reference sequence).

This clonotype was found many times. The rearrangement joins TRBV20-1 to TRBJ2-3, with 8 nucleotides matching TRBD2. V shed 6 bases and J 2 bases; nucleotides not matched to a gene: 13. Germline assignment: CDR1 DFQATT and CDR2 SNEGSKA (reference sequence). This CDR3 comprises 16 residues. As DNA, the CDR3 is TGCAGTGCGGATCCTCGGGGGGGGTCCTACACAGATACGCAGTATTTT. Residues: CSADPRGGSYTDTQYF.

For this clonotype: This may be a read error: a much more frequent sequence differs by one nucleotide. The DNA of the CDR3 is TGCAGTGCTGATAGGACTAGCGGGGGCCCCAGCTCCGACAATGAGCAGTTCTTC. Its translation: CSADRTSGGPSSDNEQFF. V is TRBV20-1 and J is TRBJ2-1, with 13 bases aligning to TRBD2. Germline V gives CDR1 DFQATT, CDR2 SNEGSKA (reference sequence). CDR3 length: 18 residues.

This clonotype was found many times. The chain links TRBV20-1 to TRBJ1-5; 7 nucleotides agree with TRBD1. Unmatched junction bases numbered 11, after V lost 0 bases and J lost 6 bases. CDR1 is DFQATT and CDR2 is SNEGSKA in the germline V gene (reference sequence). This CDR3 has 16 residues. The CDR3 here is CSARDNPGGLGQPQHF. The CDR3 DNA reads as TGCAGTGCTAGAGATAACCCAGGGGGTTTGGGTCAGCCCCAGCATTTT.

This clonotype was observed many times. The gene calls are TRBV18 and TRBJ2-1, with 12 bases aligning to TRBD1. The CDR3 is 17 residues long. Germline trimming cut 3 bases from V and 7 bases from J; bases unmatched to any gene: 10. CDR1 and CDR2 from the germline V gene are KGHSH and LQKENI. The CDR3: CASSPPFPGQGANEQFF. In DNA, the CDR3 is TGTGCCAGCTCACCCCCATTTCCGGGACAGGGGGCGAATGAGCAGTTCTTC.

The sample holds a few counts of this clonotype. The chain links TRBV5-1 to TRBJ2-7; 8 bases line up with TRBD1. Germline CDR1 reads SGHRS; CDR2 reads YFSETQ. This CDR3 has 15 amino acids. After removal of 4 bases from V and 2 bases from J, the junction contained 8 bases not matched to a gene. The CDR3 DNA reads as TGCGCCAGCAGCCTACGACAGGGGCCGACCTACGAGCAGTACTTC. Amino acids: CASSLRQGPTYEQYF.

This clonotype was seen many times. This sequence joins TRBV20-1 and TRBJ2-7; TRBD1 matches at 12 bases. This CDR3 region has 15 residues. The J segment lost 5 bases and the V segment lost 6 bases, leaving 11 bases of the junction unmatched. In germline, CDR1 is DFQATT, CDR2 SNEGSKA (reference sequence). The CDR3 protein is CSATTGTGGLDEQYF. The CDR3 DNA sequence: TGCAGTGCCACAACCGGGACAGGGGGCCTCGACGAGCAGTACTTC.

The V gene is TRBV3-1, the J gene TRBJ2-1; D gene unclear. CDR3 length equals 12 residues. Germline V gives CDR1 LGHDT, CDR2 YNNKEL (reference sequence). V lost 3 bases and J lost 8, with 8 bases in between. The CDR3 spells CASSHSLHEQFF. Written as DNA, the CDR3 is TGTGCCAGCAGCCACAGCCTGCATGAGCAGTTCTTC.